This is a list of T cell receptor beta chains from one sample in a study of blood T cells in healthy people across ages. MiXCR was run by TCRdb on the 5' RACE reads, yielding one entry per CDR3 protein. The table records around 900,000 distinct CDR3 sequences, around 26% of them present only once. The specimen was blood. The receptors here all came from a woman of 80 years or more in good health. Each CDR3 is given with its conserved first and last residue. The D gene is left open where the match is weak. Where a row states a size, it is once, few, many or the class of an expanded clone; other rows omit it.

clone_size: few; d_call: TRBD2; j_call: TRBJ2-3; v_call: TRBV6-2/TRBV6-3; cdr3_aa: CASRPSGGLGDTQYF; cdr3_nt: TGTGCCAGCAGGCCCAGCGGGGGGTTGGGTGATACGCAGTATTTT
clone_size: many; d_call: NA; j_call: TRBJ1-1; v_call: TRBV7-9; cdr3_aa: CASSFHTEAFF; cdr3_nt: TGTGCCAGCAGCTTCCACACTGAAGCTTTCTTT
clone_size: few; d_call: TRBD1; j_call: TRBJ1-6; v_call: TRBV6-2/TRBV6-3; cdr3_aa: CASSYRTGKASPLHF; cdr3_nt: TGTGCCAGCAGTTACCGGACAGGGAAGGCATCACCCCTCCACTTT
clone_size: many; d_call: TRBD1; j_call: TRBJ1-6; v_call: TRBV6-5; cdr3_aa: CASSDDRGLNSPLHF; cdr3_nt: TGTGCCAGCAGTGATGACAGGGGGCTTAATTCACCCCTCCACTTT
clone_size: few; d_call: NA; j_call: TRBJ1-2; v_call: TRBV20-1; cdr3_aa: CSAFTRDGYTF; cdr3_nt: TGCAGTGCTTTCACCAGAGATGGCTACACCTTC
clone_size: few; d_call: NA; j_call: TRBJ2-7; v_call: TRBV5-1; cdr3_aa: CASSLGGGRHGQYF; cdr3_nt: TGCGCCAGCAGCCTCGGGGGAGGAAGACACGGGCAGTACTTC
clone_size: many; d_call: NA; j_call: TRBJ2-1; v_call: TRBV27; cdr3_aa: CASRPLGGNNEQFF; cdr3_nt: TGTGCCAGTCGACCCCTAGGGGGTAACAATGAGCAGTTCTTC
clone_size: NA; d_call: TRBD1; j_call: TRBJ1-3; v_call: TRBV9; cdr3_aa: CASSRLGQSYSGNTIYF; cdr3_nt: TGTGCCAGCAGCAGGCTGGGACAGAGTTATTCTGGAAACACCATATATTTT
clone_size: few; d_call: NA; j_call: TRBJ2-1; v_call: TRBV3-1; cdr3_aa: CASSPQTGPPNEQFF; cdr3_nt: TGTGCCAGCAGCCCTCAGACTGGTCCTCCCAATGAGCAGTTCTTC
clone_size: many; d_call: TRBD2; j_call: TRBJ2-3; v_call: TRBV7-2; cdr3_aa: CASRVSGGPYTDTQYF; cdr3_nt: TGTGCCAGCAGAGTTAGCGGGGGGCCGTACACAGATACGCAGTATTTT
clone_size: many; d_call: TRBD1; j_call: TRBJ1-6; v_call: TRBV6-5; cdr3_aa: CASSYYGTADSPLHF; cdr3_nt: TGTGCCAGCAGTTACTACGGGACAGCTGATTCACCCCTCCACTTT
clone_size: many; d_call: TRBD1; j_call: TRBJ1-2; v_call: TRBV7-2; cdr3_aa: CASSLDDGQGLFFYGYTF; cdr3_nt: TGTGCCAGCAGCTTAGACGACGGACAGGGGCTATTTTTCTATGGCTACACCTTC
clone_size: NA; d_call: NA; j_call: TRBJ1-5; v_call: TRBV12-3/TRBV12-4; cdr3_aa: CASTGSYSNQPQHF; cdr3_nt: TGTGCCAGCACGGGCAGTTATAGCAATCAGCCCCAGCATTTT
clone_size: few; d_call: NA; j_call: TRBJ1-5; v_call: TRBV6-1; cdr3_aa: CASVPMGRAGGNQPQHF; cdr3_nt: TGTGCCAGCGTACCTATGGGTCGAGCCGGGGGCAATCAGCCCCAGCATTTT
clone_size: many; d_call: NA; j_call: TRBJ1-6; v_call: TRBV27; cdr3_aa: CASSLSRGPLHF; cdr3_nt: TGTGCCAGCAGTTTATCCCGGGGGCCCCTCCACTTT
clone_size: few; d_call: TRBD1; j_call: TRBJ1-4; v_call: TRBV12-3/TRBV12-4; cdr3_aa: CASSWDRTEKLFF; cdr3_nt: TGTGCCAGCAGTTGGGACAGGACTGAAAAACTGTTTTTT